A selection of T cell receptor beta chains follows, all from one sample in a study of cytotoxic CD8 clonotypes in ibrutinib-treated CLL. The table came from immunoSEQ multiplex PCR; TCRdb's copy has only in-frame clones and leaves some out. This sample has tens of thousands of clones, with 65% to 75% found just once. Sequencing used PBMCs, obtained after 24 months of ibrutinib treatment. These receptors were taken from a human donor with chronic lymphocytic leukemia. The CDR3 runs from the conserved cysteine through the conserved F or W. D genes are given only for firm matches. Clone size, where shown, is once, few, many, or a class for clones that have expanded.

v_call	clone_size	j_call	d_call	cdr3_nt	cdr3_aa
TRBV5-4	-	TRBJ1-4	-	TGTGCCAGCAGCTATACAGGTTCAACTAATGAAAAACTGTTTTTT	CASSYTGSTNEKLFF
TRBV5-1	-	TRBJ1-2	TRBD1	TGCGCCAGCAGCCTGGACAGGGTGGGGAATGGCTACACCTTC	CASSLDRVGNGYTF
TRBV27	medium-sized	TRBJ1-1	TRBD1	TGTGCCAGCAGTTCTCCCTATGGGGGAGGGGGCTTGGAAGCTTTCTTT	CASSSPYGGGGLEAFF
TRBV7-8	-	TRBJ1-4	-	TGTGCCAGCAGTTCGAGAATTATCCCCTGGGACTCGGGTGAAAAACTGTTTTTT	CASSSRIIPWDSGEKLFF
TRBV10-3	-	TRBJ1-2	TRBD1	TGTGCCATCAGCGGGACAGGGAGGATCTATGGCTACACCTTC	CAISGTGRIYGYTF
TRBV5-5	few	TRBJ2-2	-	TGTGCCAGCAGCTGGCGGGGCTCGGGAGGGGAGCTGTTTTTT	CASSWRGSGGELFF
TRBV9	-	TRBJ1-1	TRBD1	TGTGCCAGCAGCGGGACAGGGGGCAAGAACACTGAAGCTTTCTTT	CASSGTGGKNTEAFF
TRBV5-1	-	TRBJ1-2	TRBD1	TGCGCCAGCAGCTTGGTACAGGGGGGTAACTATGGCTACACCTTC	CASSLVQGGNYGYTF
TRBV9	-	TRBJ2-3	-	TGTGCCAGCAGCTCCCTGCTAGCGAGGGATACGCAGTATTTT	CASSSLLARDTQYF
TRBV5-4	-	TRBJ1-2	-	TGTGCCAGCAGCTCAAGCGGGGCCTATGGCTACACCTTC	CASSSSGAYGYTF
TRBV7-9	-	TRBJ1-1	-	TGTGCCAGCAGCTTAGATGGGGACTTGAACACTGAAGCTTTCTTT	CASSLDGDLNTEAFF
TRBV29-1	-	TRBJ2-1	TRBD1	TGCAGCGCCACAGGGGGAAAGCAGTTCTTC	CSATGGKQFF
TRBV7-9	-	TRBJ1-4	TRBD1	TGTGCCAGCAGCCGAGGACAGGGGGCGGCCTTTAATGAAAAACTGTTTTTT	CASSRGQGAAFNEKLFF
TRBV19	-	TRBJ1-1	-	TGTGCCAGTAGTTTCATTTCGCAGGGGACTGAAGCTTTCTTT	CASSFISQGTEAFF
TRBV2	few	TRBJ1-2	-	TGTGCCAGATTACACCAGGATGGCTACACCTTC	CARLHQDGYTF
TRBV6-1	-	TRBJ1-5	TRBD1	TGTGCCAGCAGTGGAAGACAGGGTCGGAGCAATCAGCCCCAGCATTTT	CASSGRQGRSNQPQHF
TRBV4-1	-	TRBJ1-4	-	TGCGCCAGCAGCCGGTGGAGAAATGAAAAACTGTTTTTT	CASSRWRNEKLFF
TRBV5-1	-	TRBJ1-1	-	TGCGCCAGCAGCCCGGACCCTACTAGCCACACTGAAGCTTTCTTT	CASSPDPTSHTEAFF
TRBV5-5	-	TRBJ2-4	TRBD1	TGTGCCAGCCAGGGGGCGCGAAACATTCAGTACTTC	CASQGARNIQYF
TRBV2	few	TRBJ2-2	-	TGTGCCAGCAGTGAAGGGGCACACACCGGGGAGCTGTTTTTT	CASSEGAHTGELFF
TRBV19	-	TRBJ2-7	-	TGTGCCAGTAGTATAGATCGGACGTCGTCCTACGAGCAGTACTTC	CASSIDRTSSYEQYF
TRBV5-1	-	TRBJ1-1	TRBD1	TGCGCCAGCTTGAGAAGGGGGCTAGAAGATGAAGCTTTCTTT	CASLRRGLEDEAFF
TRBV5-4	few	TRBJ2-7	TRBD2	TGTGCCAGCAGCAGGACTAGCGGGTACGAGCAGTACTTC	CASSRTSGYEQYF
TRBV9	-	TRBJ2-5	-	TGTGCCAGCAGCGTAGGCGTAGTTCATCAGGGTGAGGAAGAGACCCAGTACTTC	CASSVGVVHQGEEETQYF
TRBV18	-	TRBJ1-4	-	TGTGCCAGCTCACCACGTAGAGGGGACGGTGAAAAACTGTTTTTT	CASSPRRGDGEKLFF
TRBV5-6	-	TRBJ1-2	-	TGTGCCAGCAGCTTTAAGGGCTGGGCTAACTATGGCTACACCTTC	CASSFKGWANYGYTF
TRBV5-4	-	TRBJ2-1	TRBD2	TGTGCCAGCAGCTTGGCCGGGCGGGGGGCTTACAATGAGCAGTTCTTC	CASSLAGRGAYNEQFF
TRBV27	medium-sized	TRBJ1-1	-	TGTGCCAGCAGTTTCATGTCGAACACTGAAGCTTTCTTT	CASSFMSNTEAFF
TRBV5-1	-	TRBJ2-1	TRBD1	TGCGCCAGCAGCTTGAGGGACAGGGGCGATGAGCAGTTCTTC	CASSLRDRGDEQFF
TRBV7-7	-	TRBJ1-1	TRBD1	TGTGCTAGCACGCGAACAGGGGACGCTGAAGCTTTCTTT	CASTRTGDAEAFF